Below, one TCR beta chain is given with its context. CDR3 size: 14 residues. The germline gives CDR1 SGHVS, CDR2 FQNEAQ. The trim removed 5 bases at V and 7 bases at J, leaving 8 bases unmatched. This table comes from immunoSEQ multiplex PCR, and its TCRdb copy is limited to in-frame clones, with some not included. The sample includes roughly 38,000 clones, around 83% seen only once; the top ten take about 6.6%. The data are from a study of T cells in localized non-small cell lung cancer. The genes are TRBV7-8 and TRBJ2-7; 10 nucleotides match TRBD1. The sample was peripheral blood, taken before any cancer treatment. The receptor was derived from a woman between 18 and 49 years old with stage III lung adenocarcinoma. The CDR3 DNA follows: TGTGCCAGCAGCCGGCGACAGGGGGCGAGTGAGCAGTACTTC. Translated: CASSRRQGASEQYF.